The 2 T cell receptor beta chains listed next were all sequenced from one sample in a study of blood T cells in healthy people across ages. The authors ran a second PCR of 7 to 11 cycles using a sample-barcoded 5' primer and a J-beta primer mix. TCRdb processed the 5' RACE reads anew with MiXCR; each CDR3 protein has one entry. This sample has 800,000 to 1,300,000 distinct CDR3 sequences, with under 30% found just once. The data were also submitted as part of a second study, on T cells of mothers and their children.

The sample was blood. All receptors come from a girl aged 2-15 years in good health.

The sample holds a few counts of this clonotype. The CDR3 coding sequence is TGTGCCAGCAGCCATTTAGGACTTTCAACGGATCAAGAGACCCAGTACTTC. This gives the protein CASSHLGLSTDQETQYF. The chain recombines TRBV28 with TRBJ2-5; D may be TRBD2 (5 bases). Germline V gives CDR1 MDHEN, CDR2 SYDVKM. The CDR3 spans 17 residues. Trimming left V 6 bases short and J 2 bases short, with 22 bases between. Full variable domain (rest looked up from reference TRBV28 and TRBJ2-5): DVKVTQSSRYLVKRTGEKVFLECVQDMDHENMFWYRQDPGLGLRLIYFSYDVKMKEKGDIPEGYSVSREKKERFSLILESASTNQTSMYLCASSHLGLSTDQETQYFGPGTRLLVL.

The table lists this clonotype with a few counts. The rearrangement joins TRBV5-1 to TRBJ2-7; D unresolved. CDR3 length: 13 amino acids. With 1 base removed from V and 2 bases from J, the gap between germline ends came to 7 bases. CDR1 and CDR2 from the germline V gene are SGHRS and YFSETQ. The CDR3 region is CASSLLSTYEQYF. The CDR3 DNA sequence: TGCGCCAGCAGCTTGCTCAGTACCTACGAGCAGTACTTC.